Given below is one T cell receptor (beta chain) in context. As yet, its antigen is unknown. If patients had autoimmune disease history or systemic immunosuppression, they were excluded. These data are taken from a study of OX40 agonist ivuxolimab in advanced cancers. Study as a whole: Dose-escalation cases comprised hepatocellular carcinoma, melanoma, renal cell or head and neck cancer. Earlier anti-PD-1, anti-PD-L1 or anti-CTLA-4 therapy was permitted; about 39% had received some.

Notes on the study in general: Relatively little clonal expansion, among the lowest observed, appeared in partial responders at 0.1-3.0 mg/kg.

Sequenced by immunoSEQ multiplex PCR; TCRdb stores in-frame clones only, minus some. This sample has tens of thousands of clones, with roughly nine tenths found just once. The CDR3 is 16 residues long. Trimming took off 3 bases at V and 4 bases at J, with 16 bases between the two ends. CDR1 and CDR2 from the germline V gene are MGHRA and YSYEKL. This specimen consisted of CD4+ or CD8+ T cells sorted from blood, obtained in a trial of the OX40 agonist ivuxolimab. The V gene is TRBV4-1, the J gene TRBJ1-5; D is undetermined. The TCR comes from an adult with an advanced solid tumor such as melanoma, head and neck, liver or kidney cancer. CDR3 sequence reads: CASSQAQALGNQPQHF. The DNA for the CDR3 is TGCGCCAGCAGCCAGGCCCAGGCTTTGGGGAATCAGCCCCAGCATTTT.